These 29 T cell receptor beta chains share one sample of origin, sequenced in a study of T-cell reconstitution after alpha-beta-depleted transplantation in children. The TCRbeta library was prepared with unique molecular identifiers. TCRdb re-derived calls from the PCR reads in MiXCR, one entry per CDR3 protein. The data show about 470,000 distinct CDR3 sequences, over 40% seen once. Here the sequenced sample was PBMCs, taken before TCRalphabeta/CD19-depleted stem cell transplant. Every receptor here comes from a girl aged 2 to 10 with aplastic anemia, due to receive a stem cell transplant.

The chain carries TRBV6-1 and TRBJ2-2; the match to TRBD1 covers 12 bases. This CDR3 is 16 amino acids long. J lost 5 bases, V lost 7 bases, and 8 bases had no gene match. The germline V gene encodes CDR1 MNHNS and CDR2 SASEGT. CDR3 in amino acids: CASIPGQGARTGELFF. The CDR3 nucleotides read TGTGCCAGCATACCGGGACAGGGGGCAAGGACCGGGGAGCTGTTTTTT.

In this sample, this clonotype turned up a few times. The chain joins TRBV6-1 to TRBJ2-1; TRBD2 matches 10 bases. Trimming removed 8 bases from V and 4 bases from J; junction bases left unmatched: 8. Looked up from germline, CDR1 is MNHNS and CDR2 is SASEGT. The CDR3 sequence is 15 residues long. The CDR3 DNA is TGTGCCAGCTCAGGGATAGCGGGAGGTTACAATGAGCAGTTCTTC. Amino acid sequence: CASSGIAGGYNEQFF.

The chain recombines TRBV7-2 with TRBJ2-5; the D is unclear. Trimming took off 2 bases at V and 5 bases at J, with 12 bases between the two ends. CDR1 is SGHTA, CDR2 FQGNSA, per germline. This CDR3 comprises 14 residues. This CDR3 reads CASSLFGRAETQYF. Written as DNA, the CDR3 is TGTGCCAGCAGCTTATTCGGCAGAGCCGAGACCCAGTACTTC.

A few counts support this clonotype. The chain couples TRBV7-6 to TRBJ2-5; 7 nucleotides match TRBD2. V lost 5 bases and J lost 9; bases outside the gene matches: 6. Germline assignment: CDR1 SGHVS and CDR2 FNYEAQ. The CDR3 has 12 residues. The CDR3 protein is CASSPGLGAQYF. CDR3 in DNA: TGTGCCAGCAGCCCAGGACTAGGGGCCCAGTACTTC.

The CDR3 sequence: CASSIDSAHEQFF. The CDR3 DNA is TGTGCCAGCAGCATCGACTCGGCCCATGAGCAGTTCTTC. This sequence joins TRBV9 and TRBJ2-1; D gene uncertain. Trimming removed 4 bases from V and 8 bases from J, with 13 bases in between. Looked up from germline, CDR1 is SGDLS and CDR2 is YYNGEE. This CDR3 region has 13 residues. The variable domain in full, with the rest retrieved from reference TRBV9 and TRBJ2-1, is DSGVTQTPKHLITATGQRVTLRCSPRSGDLSVYWYQQSLDQGLQFLIQYYNGEERAKGNILERFSAQQFPDLHSELNLSSLELGDSALYFCASSIDSAHEQFFGPGTRLTVL.

The CDR3 DNA is TGTGCCAGCAAGTTAGGTTTGGGACAGGGGACAGATACGCAGTATTTT. This translates into CASKLGLGQGTDTQYF. V is TRBV28 and J is TRBJ2-3; 10 bases match TRBD1. With V trimmed by 7 bases and J by 3 bases, 10 bases remained unmatched. The germline V gene has CDR1 MDHEN and CDR2 SYDVKM. The CDR3 extends over 16 amino acids.

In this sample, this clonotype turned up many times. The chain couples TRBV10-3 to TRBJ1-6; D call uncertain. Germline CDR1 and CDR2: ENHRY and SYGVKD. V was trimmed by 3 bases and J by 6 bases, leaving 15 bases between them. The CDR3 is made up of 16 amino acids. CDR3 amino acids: CAISEPGFGGNSPLHF. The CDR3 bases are TGTGCCATCAGTGAACCGGGGTTCGGTGGTAATTCACCCCTCCACTTT.

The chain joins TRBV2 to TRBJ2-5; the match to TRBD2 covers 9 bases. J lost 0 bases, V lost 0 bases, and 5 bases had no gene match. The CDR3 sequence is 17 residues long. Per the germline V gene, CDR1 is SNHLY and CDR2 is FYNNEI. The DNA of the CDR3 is TGTGCCAGCAGTGAAGCGGTAACTAGCGGGTACCAAGAGACCCAGTACTTC. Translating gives CASSEAVTSGYQETQYF.

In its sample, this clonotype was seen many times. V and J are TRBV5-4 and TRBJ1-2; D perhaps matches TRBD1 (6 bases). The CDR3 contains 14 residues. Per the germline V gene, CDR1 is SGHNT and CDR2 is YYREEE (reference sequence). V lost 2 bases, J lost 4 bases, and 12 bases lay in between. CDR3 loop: CASSLGGVGYGYTF. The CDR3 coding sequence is TGTGCCAGCAGCTTAGGGGGGGTCGGCTATGGCTACACCTTC.

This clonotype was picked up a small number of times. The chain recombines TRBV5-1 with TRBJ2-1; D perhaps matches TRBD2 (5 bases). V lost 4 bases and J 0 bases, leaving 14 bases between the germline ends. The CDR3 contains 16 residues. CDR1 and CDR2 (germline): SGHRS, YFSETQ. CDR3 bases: TGCGCCAGCAGCACAGAAGCGGCCAGCTCCTACAATGAGCAGTTCTTC. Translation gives CASSTEAASSYNEQFF.

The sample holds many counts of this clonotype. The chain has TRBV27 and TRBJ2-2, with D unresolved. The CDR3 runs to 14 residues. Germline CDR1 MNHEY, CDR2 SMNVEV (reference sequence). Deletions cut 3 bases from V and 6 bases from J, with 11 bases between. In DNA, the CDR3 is TGTGCCAGCAGTTTGGCGCCTAGGGCCGGGGAGCTGTTTTTT. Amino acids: CASSLAPRAGELFF.

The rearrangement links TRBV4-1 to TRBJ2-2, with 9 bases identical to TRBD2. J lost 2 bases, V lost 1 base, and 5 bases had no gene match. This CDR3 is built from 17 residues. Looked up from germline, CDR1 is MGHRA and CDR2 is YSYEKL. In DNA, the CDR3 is TGCGCCAGCAGCCAAGTCGCGGGGGGGGCTAACACCGGGGAGCTGTTTTTT. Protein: CASSQVAGGANTGELFF.

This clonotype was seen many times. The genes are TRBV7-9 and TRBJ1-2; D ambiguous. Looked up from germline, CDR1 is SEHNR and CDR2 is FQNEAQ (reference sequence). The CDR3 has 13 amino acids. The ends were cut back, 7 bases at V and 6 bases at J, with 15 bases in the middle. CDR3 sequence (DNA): TGTGCCAGCACCCCAATGAGGGAAGATGGCTACACCTTC. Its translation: CASTPMREDGYTF.

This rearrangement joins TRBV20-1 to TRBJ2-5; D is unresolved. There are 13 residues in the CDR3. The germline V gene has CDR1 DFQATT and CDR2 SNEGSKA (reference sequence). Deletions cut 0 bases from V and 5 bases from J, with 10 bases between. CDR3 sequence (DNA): TGCAGTGCTAGAGATGTGGTTGCGGAGACCCAGTACTTC. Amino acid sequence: CSARDVVAETQYF.

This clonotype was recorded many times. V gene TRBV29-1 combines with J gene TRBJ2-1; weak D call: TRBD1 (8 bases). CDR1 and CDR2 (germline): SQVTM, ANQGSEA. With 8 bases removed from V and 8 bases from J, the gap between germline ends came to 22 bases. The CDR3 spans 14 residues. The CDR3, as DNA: TGCAGCAGCGCAGGGGGCGGGAGAGGCGATGAGCAGTTCTTC. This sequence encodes CSSAGGGRGDEQFF.

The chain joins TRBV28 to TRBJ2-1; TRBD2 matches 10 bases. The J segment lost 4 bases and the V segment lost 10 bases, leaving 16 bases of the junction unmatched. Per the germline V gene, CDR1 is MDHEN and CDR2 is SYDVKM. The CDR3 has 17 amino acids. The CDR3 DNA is TGTGCCATGGGCCGGGGCCGAGCGGGAGGGAATTACAATGAGCAGTTCTTC. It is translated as CAMGRGRAGGNYNEQFF.

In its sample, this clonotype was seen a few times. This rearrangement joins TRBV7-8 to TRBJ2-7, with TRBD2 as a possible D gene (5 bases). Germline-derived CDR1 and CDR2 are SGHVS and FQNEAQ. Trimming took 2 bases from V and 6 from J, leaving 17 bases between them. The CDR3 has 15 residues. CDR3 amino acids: CASSLNRGKTSEQYF. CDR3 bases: TGTGCCAGCAGCTTAAACAGAGGGAAAACCTCCGAGCAGTACTTC.

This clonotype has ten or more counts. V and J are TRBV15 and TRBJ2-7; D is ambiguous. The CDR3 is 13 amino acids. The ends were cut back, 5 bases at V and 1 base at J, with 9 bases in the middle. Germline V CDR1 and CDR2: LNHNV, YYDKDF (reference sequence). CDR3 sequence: CATSDGSSYEQYF. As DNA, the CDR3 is TGTGCCACCAGCGATGGCAGTTCCTACGAGCAGTACTTC. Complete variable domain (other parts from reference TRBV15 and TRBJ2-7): DAMVIQNPRYQVTQFGKPVTLSCSQTLNHNVMYWYQQKSSQAPKLLFHYYDKDFNNEADTPDNFQSRRPNTSFCFLDIRSPGLGDTAMYLCATSDGSSYEQYFGPGTRLTVT.

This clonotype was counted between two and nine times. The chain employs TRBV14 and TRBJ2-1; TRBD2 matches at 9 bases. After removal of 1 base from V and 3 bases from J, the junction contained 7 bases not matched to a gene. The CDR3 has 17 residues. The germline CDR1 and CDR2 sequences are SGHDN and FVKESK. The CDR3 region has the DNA TGTGCCAGCAGCCAAGTGTCTAGCGGGATGTTCTACAATGAGCAGTTCTTC. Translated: CASSQVSSGMFYNEQFF.

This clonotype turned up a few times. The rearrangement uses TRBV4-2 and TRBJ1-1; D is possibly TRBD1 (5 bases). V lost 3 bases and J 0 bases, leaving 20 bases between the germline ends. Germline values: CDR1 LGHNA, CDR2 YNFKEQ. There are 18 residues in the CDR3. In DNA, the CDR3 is TGTGCCAGCAGCCAGGTCGGGGCGGCCGGGGCCATGAACACTGAAGCTTTCTTT. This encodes CASSQVGAAGAMNTEAFF.

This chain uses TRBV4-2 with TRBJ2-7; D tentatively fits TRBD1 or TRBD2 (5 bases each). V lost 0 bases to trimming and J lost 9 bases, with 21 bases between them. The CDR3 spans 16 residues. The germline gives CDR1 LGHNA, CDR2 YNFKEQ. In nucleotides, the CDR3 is TGTGCCAGCAGCCAAGATCACGGGGCGTCCGTCCGCGGGCAGTACTTC. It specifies CASSQDHGASVRGQYF.

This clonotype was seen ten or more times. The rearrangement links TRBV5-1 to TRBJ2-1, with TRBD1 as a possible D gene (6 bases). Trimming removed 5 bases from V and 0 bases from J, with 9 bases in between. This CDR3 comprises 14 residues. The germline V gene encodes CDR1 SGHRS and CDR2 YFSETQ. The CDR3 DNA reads TGCGCCAGCAGGACAGGAAACTCCTACAATGAGCAGTTCTTC. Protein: CASRTGNSYNEQFF. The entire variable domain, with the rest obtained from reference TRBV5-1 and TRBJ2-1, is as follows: KAGVTQTPRYLIKTRGQQVTLSCSPISGHRSVSWYQQTPGQGLQFLFEYFSETQRNKGNFPGRFSGRQFSNSRSEMNVSTLELGDSALYLCASRTGNSYNEQFFGPGTRLTVL.

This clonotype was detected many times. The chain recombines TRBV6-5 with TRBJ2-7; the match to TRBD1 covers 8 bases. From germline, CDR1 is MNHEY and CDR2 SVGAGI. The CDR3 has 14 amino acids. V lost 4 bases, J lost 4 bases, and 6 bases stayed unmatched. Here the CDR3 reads CASSSDRVGYEQYF. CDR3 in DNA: TGTGCCAGCAGTTCGGACAGGGTGGGGTACGAGCAGTACTTC.

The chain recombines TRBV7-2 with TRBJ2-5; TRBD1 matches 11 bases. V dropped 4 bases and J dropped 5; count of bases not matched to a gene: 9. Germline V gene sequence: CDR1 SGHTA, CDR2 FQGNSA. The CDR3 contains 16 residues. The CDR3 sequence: CASSSLGQGVRETQYF. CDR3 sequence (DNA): TGTGCCAGCAGCTCCTTGGGACAGGGGGTGAGGGAGACCCAGTACTTC.

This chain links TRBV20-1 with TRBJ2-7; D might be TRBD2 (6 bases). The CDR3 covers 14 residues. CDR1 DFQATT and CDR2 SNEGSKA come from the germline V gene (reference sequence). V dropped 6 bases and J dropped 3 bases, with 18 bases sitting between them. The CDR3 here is CSAEGARLIYEQYF. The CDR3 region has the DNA TGCAGTGCGGAGGGCGCCCGACTGATCTACGAGCAGTACTTC.

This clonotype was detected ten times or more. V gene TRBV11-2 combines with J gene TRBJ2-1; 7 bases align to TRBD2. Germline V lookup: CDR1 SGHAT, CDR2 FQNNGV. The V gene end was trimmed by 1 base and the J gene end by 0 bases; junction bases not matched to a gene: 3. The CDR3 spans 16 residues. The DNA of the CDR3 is TGTGCCAGCAGCTTAGGTCGCGGGAGCTCCTACAATGAGCAGTTCTTC. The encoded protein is CASSLGRGSSYNEQFF.

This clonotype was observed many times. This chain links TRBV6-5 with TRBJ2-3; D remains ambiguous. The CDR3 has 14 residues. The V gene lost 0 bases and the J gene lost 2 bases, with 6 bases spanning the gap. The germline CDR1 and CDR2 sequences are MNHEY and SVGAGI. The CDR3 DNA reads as TGTGCCAGCAGTTACTCGCCTACCACAGATACGCAGTATTTT. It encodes CASSYSPTTDTQYF.

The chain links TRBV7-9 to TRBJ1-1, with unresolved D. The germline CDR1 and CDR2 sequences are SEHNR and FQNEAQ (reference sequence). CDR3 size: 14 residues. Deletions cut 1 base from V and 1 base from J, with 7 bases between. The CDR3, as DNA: TGTGCCAGCAGCTTAGACGGATGGAACACTGAAGCTTTCTTT. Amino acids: CASSLDGWNTEAFF.

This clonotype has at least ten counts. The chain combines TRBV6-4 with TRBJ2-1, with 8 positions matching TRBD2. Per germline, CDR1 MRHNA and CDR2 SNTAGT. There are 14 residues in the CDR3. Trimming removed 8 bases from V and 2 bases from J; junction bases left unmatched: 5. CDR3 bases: TGTGCCAGCTCCCAACTAGCGGCCTACAATGAGCAGTTCTTC. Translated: CASSQLAAYNEQFF.